Listed below are T cell receptor beta chains from one sample, sequenced in a study of cytomegalovirus exposure and HLA in healthy donors. Sequenced by immunoSEQ multiplex PCR; TCRdb stores in-frame clones only, minus some. Counted here are fewer than 110,000 clones, around 75% occurring once; the ten biggest clones make up about 9.4%. Sequenced sample: PBMCs. These receptor sequences come from a man aged 45-65 years in good health and CMV-seronegative. The CDR3 runs from the conserved cysteine through the conserved F or W. The D gene is left open where the match is weak. Clone size, where shown, is once, few, many, or a class for clones that have expanded.

D,size,V,J,DNA,CDR3
TRBD1,NA,TRBV7-9,TRBJ2-5,TGTGCCAGCAGCTCCGGGACAGGGGGCCCCCAAGAGACCCAGTACTTC,CASSSGTGGPQETQYF
TRBD2,once,TRBV10-1,TRBJ2-2,TGCGCCAGCCTCAATGGGACTAGCGTTCCCACCGGGGAGCTGTTTTTT,CASLNGTSVPTGELFF
NA,NA,TRBV10-2,TRBJ2-1,TGCGCCAGCAGTCAGGCAGGGAGGTACAATGAGCAGTTCTTC,CASSQAGRYNEQFF
NA,few,TRBV7-9,TRBJ2-1,TGTGCCAGCAGCCCTGGGGCAAGGGGGAGGCAGTTCTTC,CASSPGARGRQFF
TRBD1,NA,TRBV6-1,TRBJ1-5,TGTGCCAGCAGTGGCAGGGGGCGCCAGGGCAATCAGCCCCAGCATTTT,CASSGRGRQGNQPQHF
NA,once,TRBV5-1,TRBJ1-1,TGCGCCAGCAGCTTGACGTCCGGGTACACTGAAGCTTTCTTT,CASSLTSGYTEAFF
NA,once,TRBV28,TRBJ2-1,TGTGCCAGCAGCTTTGGAACTACGAATGCAAAATACAATGAGCAGTTCTTC,CASSFGTTNAKYNEQFF
NA,NA,TRBV19,TRBJ2-6,TGTGCCAGTAGTATAGATATGAAGAACTTCGGGGCCAACGTCCTGACTTTC,CASSIDMKNFGANVLTF
NA,NA,TRBV5-6,TRBJ1-1,TGTGCCAGCAGCTTCTTCTTGGGCAGGGAGGGCACTGAAGCTTTCTTT,CASSFFLGREGTEAFF
NA,NA,TRBV4-1,TRBJ2-2,TGCGCCAGCAGTAAAGGGTCTAGCGTGAACACCGGGGAGCTGTTTTTT,CASSKGSSVNTGELFF
NA,NA,TRBV18,TRBJ1-1,TGTGCCAGCTCACGGGCGGACACTCTAAACACTGAAGCTTTCTTT,CASSRADTLNTEAFF
NA,NA,TRBV27,TRBJ1-1,TGTGCCAGCAGTTTTTCTCCCGGACAGAACACTGAAGCTTTCTTT,CASSFSPGQNTEAFF
TRBD2,NA,TRBV2,TRBJ2-3,TGTGCCAGCAGCGGACTAGTCGGTGATACGCAGTATTTT,CASSGLVGDTQYF
TRBD1,NA,TRBV7-8,TRBJ2-7,TGTGCCACCAATTGGGGGACAGGGGGCTTCGAGCAGTACTTC,CATNWGTGGFEQYF
NA,NA,TRBV7-2,TRBJ2-7,TGTGCCAGCAGCTCGGTGAGGAGCTCCTACGAGCAGTACTTC,CASSSVRSSYEQYF
TRBD1,few,TRBV5-1,TRBJ2-5,TGCGCCAGCAGCCCCGGGACAGGGCAAGAGACCCAGTACTTC,CASSPGTGQETQYF
TRBD1,few,TRBV6-4,TRBJ1-4,TGTGCCAGCAGTGACCGTGTACAGGGGACCCTATGGGCAACTAATGAAAAACTGTTTTTT,CASSDRVQGTLWATNEKLFF
TRBD1,NA,TRBV2,TRBJ1-4,TGTGCCAGCAGAAGGACAGGGAATTCTGAAAAACTGTTTTTT,CASRRTGNSEKLFF
NA,NA,TRBV19,TRBJ1-2,TGTGCCAGTAAGAGGACCGAGGGTGGCTACACCTTC,CASKRTEGGYTF
NA,NA,TRBV19,TRBJ2-2,TGTGCCACCGTACAATCAGGGACTCACACCGGGGAGCTGTTTTTT,CATVQSGTHTGELFF
NA,NA,TRBV6-6,TRBJ1-4,NA,CASMEYGDLRFGLFF
NA,NA,TRBV9,TRBJ2-2,TGTGCCAGCAGCCCCCGTCCCGGGGAGCTGTTTTTT,CASSPRPGELFF
TRBD1,NA,TRBV6-1,TRBJ2-7,TGTGCCAGCAGTGCGGACAGGGGGCCCGACGAGCAGTACTTC,CASSADRGPDEQYF
NA,NA,TRBV11-1,TRBJ2-1,TGTGCCAGCAGCCTTAGAGGCGTCGTATACAATGAGCAGTTCTTC,CASSLRGVVYNEQFF
NA,NA,TRBV6-6,TRBJ2-1,TGTGCCAGCAGTTACGGGGGGGGCGTAACTGAGCAGTTCTTC,CASSYGGGVTEQFF
TRBD1,NA,TRBV19,TRBJ1-1,TGTGCCAGCGCAGGGGGCGGTTGGATGAACACTGAAGCTTTCTTT,CASAGGGWMNTEAFF
TRBD2,once,TRBV7-2,TRBJ2-1,TGTGCCAGCAGCTTATCCGGAGCGGGAGGCTACAATGAGCAGTTCTTC,CASSLSGAGGYNEQFF
TRBD2,NA,TRBV7-9,TRBJ2-3,TGTGCCAGCAGGCCAGGACTAGGAGGCACAGATACGCAGTATTTT,CASRPGLGGTDTQYF
NA,NA,TRBV5-6,TRBJ1-6,TGTGCCAGCAGCATGCTCCGACAGCCCTATAATTCACCCCTCCACTTT,CASSMLRQPYNSPLHF
NA,few,TRBV5-1,TRBJ2-7,TGCGCCAGCAGCCTTTCTAGCGACGATATTTCCCCCTACGAGCAGTACTTC,CASSLSSDDISPYEQYF
TRBD1,NA,TRBV7-8,TRBJ2-7,TGTGCCAGCAGCCCGACAGGGGGCAGGTCCTACGAGCAGTACTTC,CASSPTGGRSYEQYF